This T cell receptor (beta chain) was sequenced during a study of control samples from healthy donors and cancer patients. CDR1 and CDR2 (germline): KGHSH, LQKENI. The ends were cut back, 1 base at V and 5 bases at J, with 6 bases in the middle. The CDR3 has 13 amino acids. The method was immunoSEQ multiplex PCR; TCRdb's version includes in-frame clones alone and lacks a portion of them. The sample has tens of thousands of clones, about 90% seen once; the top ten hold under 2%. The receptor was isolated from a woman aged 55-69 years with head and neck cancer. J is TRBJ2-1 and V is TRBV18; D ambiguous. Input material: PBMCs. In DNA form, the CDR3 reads TGTGCCAGCTCACCACTTACCAACAATGAGCAGTTCTTC. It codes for CASSPLTNNEQFF.